The TCR beta chain under discussion was sequenced for a study of blood T cell repertoires in COVID-19. Per germline, CDR1 MNHNS and CDR2 SASEGT. Trimming cost V 2 bases and J 1 base, with 12 bases left between them. This CDR3 region has 16 residues. Libraries were prepared by immunoSEQ multiplex PCR; TCRdb keeps only in-frame clonotypes and omits some of them. The sample contains 80,000 to 90,000 clones, more than 85% of which appear only once. Sequences were obtained from peripheral blood. V and J are TRBV6-1 and TRBJ1-3, with unresolved D. This receptor was obtained from a man between 35 and 55 years old with acute or convalescent COVID-19. CDR3 loop: CASSETVGGSGNTIYF. In DNA form, the CDR3 reads TGTGCCAGCAGTGAAACGGTGGGAGGGTCTGGAAACACCATATATTTT.